Below are 22 T cell receptor beta chains sequenced from a single sample in a study of blood T cell repertoires in COVID-19. Assay: immunoSEQ multiplex PCR; the TCRdb copy retains only in-frame clones and omits some. In the table there are fewer than 300,000 clones, roughly 86% of which are singletons. Sequenced sample: peripheral blood. These receptors all stem from a man between 40 and 49 years old who had recovered from COVID-19.

This clone has just a few counts. The genes are TRBV9 and TRBJ2-1; 9 nucleotides agree with TRBD1. With V trimmed by 0 bases and J by 7 bases, 8 bases remained unmatched. The germline CDR1 and CDR2 sequences are SGDLS and YYNGEE. The CDR3 spans 16 residues. This chain's CDR3 is CASSVGSRDRVNEQFF. CDR3 sequence (DNA): TGTGCCAGCAGCGTAGGAAGTAGGGACAGGGTTAATGAGCAGTTCTTC.

The V call is TRBV6-2 or TRBV6-3, the J call TRBJ2-3; D call uncertain. The CDR3 length is 12 residues. Trimming shortened V by 1 base and J by 5 bases, and 4 bases separated the two germline ends. The germline V gene has CDR1 MNHEY and CDR2 SVGEGT. This chain's CDR3 is CASSYFQDTQYF. CDR3 DNA: TGTGCCAGCAGTTACTTTCAAGATACGCAGTATTTT.

The genes are TRBV6-2 or TRBV6-3 and TRBJ1-1, with D possibly TRBD1 on 6 matching bases. V lost 5 bases, J lost 4 bases, and 11 bases lay in between. Germline CDR1 reads MNHEY; CDR2 reads SVGEGT. The CDR3 extends over 13 amino acids. For the CDR3, the DNA is TGTGCCAGCAGTCCCGGGACACTCACTGAAGCTTTCTTT. Translated: CASSPGTLTEAFF.

V gene TRBV2 combines with J gene TRBJ1-2; the match to TRBD1 covers 8 bases. There are 12 residues in the CDR3. With V trimmed by 8 bases and J by 2 bases, 1 base remained unmatched. Germline CDR1 reads SNHLY; CDR2 reads FYNNEI. The CDR3 protein is CASWTGNYGYTF. DNA for the CDR3: TGTGCCAGCTGGACAGGGAACTATGGCTACACCTTC.

The chain uses TRBV29-1 and TRBJ1-2; 7 positions agree with TRBD1. CDR3 length: 12 residues. The J segment lost 4 bases and the V segment lost 6 bases, leaving 5 bases of the junction unmatched. CDR1 and CDR2 from the germline V gene are SQVTM and ANQGSEA. CDR3 sequence (DNA): TGCAGCGTGCCGGGACAGCCCTATGGCTACACCTTC. It codes for CSVPGQPYGYTF.

The count of this clone is one. V is TRBV7-2 and J is TRBJ1-5, with D unresolved. V was trimmed by 3 bases and J by 3 bases, leaving 9 bases between them. The CDR3 is made up of 14 amino acids. Germline CDR1 SGHTA, CDR2 FQGNSA. The DNA for the CDR3 is TGTGCCAGCAGCTTTCGGAGCTTCAATCAGCCCCAGCATTTT. This translates into CASSFRSFNQPQHF.

This clone was seen many times. This rearrangement joins TRBV9 to TRBJ1-4; 7 bases map to TRBD1. The CDR3 is made up of 15 amino acids. J lost 3 bases, V lost 4 bases, and 6 bases had no gene match. Per germline, CDR1 SGDLS and CDR2 YYNGEE. CDR3 region: CASSTGDRPNEKLFF. The CDR3 region has the DNA TGTGCCAGCAGCACTGGGGACAGACCTAATGAAAAACTGTTTTTT.

This sequence joins TRBV19 and TRBJ2-3; D is undetermined. The CDR3 covers 14 residues. Germline CDR1 reads LNHDA; CDR2 reads SQIVND (reference sequence). V dropped 5 bases and J dropped 6 bases, with 15 bases sitting between them. CDR3 in DNA: TGTGCCAGTAGTTTGGCTGATCTCATCGATACGCAGTATTTT. Translating gives CASSLADLIDTQYF.

This clone appeared a few times. This chain connects TRBV4-1 to TRBJ2-5; TRBD1 matches 7 bases. The J segment lost 2 bases and the V segment lost 4 bases, leaving 10 bases of the junction unmatched. This CDR3 is 16 amino acids long. CDR1 and CDR2 from the germline V gene are MGHRA and YSYEKL. The CDR3 region has the DNA TGCGCCAGCAGCCCGGTAGGGGGCCGTGAGCAAGAGACCCAGTACTTC. Translated: CASSPVGGREQETQYF.

CDR3 coding DNA: TGTGCCAGCAGCTTAGATTCGAGCGGGACGACCGGGGAGCTGTTTTTT. Translation: CASSLDSSGTTGELFF. V and J are TRBV11-3 and TRBJ2-2, with TRBD2 identical over 7 bases. J was trimmed by 5 bases and V by 0 bases; bases with no gene match: 6. The CDR3 sequence is 16 residues long. Germline assignment: CDR1 SGHNT and CDR2 YENEEA. The whole variable domain, filled in from reference TRBV11-3 and TRBJ2-2, reads EAGVVQSPRYKIIEKKQPVAFWCNPISGHNTLYWYLQNLGQGPELLIRYENEEAVDDSQLPKDRFSAERLKGVDSTLKIQPAELGDSAVYLCASSLDSSGTTGELFFGEGSRLTVL.

The chain carries TRBV7-8 and TRBJ2-1; TRBD2 matches at 8 bases. The germline V gene encodes CDR1 SGHVS and CDR2 FQNEAQ. Unmatched junction bases numbered 4, after V lost 3 bases and J lost 9 bases. CDR3 size: 13 residues. This CDR3 is CASSFDRGGEQFF. CDR3 in DNA: TGTGCCAGCAGCTTCGACCGGGGGGGTGAGCAGTTCTTC. The full variable domain, its missing parts supplied by reference TRBV7-8 and TRBJ2-1, is GAGVSQSPRYKVAKRGQDVALRCDPISGHVSLFWYQQALGQGPEFLTYFQNEAQLDKSGLPSDRFFAERPEGSVSTLKIQRTQQEDSAVYLCASSFDRGGEQFFGPGTRLTVL.

V gene TRBV9 combines with J gene TRBJ2-3, with 8 bases fitting TRBD2. The CDR3 runs 14 residues. The J segment lost 4 bases and the V segment lost 6 bases, leaving 7 bases of the junction unmatched. Germline values: CDR1 SGDLS, CDR2 YYNGEE. This CDR3 reads CASIPGLGADTQYF. CDR3 DNA sequence: TGTGCCAGCATCCCGGGACTAGGGGCAGATACGCAGTATTTT.

This chain uses TRBV18 with TRBJ1-2; D is perhaps TRBD1 (6 bases). The CDR3 has 15 amino acids. V lost 5 bases, J lost 1 base, and 14 bases lay in between. Germline CDR1 reads KGHSH; CDR2 reads LQKENI. The CDR3 reads CASSSLDSYNYGYTF. The CDR3 nucleotides are TGTGCCAGCTCATCACTGGACAGTTATAACTATGGCTACACCTTC.

V is TRBV9 and J is TRBJ2-5, with D possibly TRBD1 on 6 matching bases. V gave up 0 bases and J gave up 7 bases, with 22 bases separating them. There are 17 residues in the CDR3. Germline V gene sequence: CDR1 SGDLS, CDR2 YYNGEE. CDR3 bases: TGTGCCAGCAGCGTAGACCCCTCCTTCGGACAGATGGGGACCCAGTACTTC. Its translation is CASSVDPSFGQMGTQYF.

About this clone: Mismatch with germline at one junction end may stem from a read error. The J gene is TRBJ2-3, the V gene TRBV6-5; D is perhaps TRBD2 (6 bases). The CDR3 covers 15 residues. Per germline, CDR1 MNHEY and CDR2 SVGAGI. This CDR3 reads CASSDSRGGTDTQYF. CDR3 sequence (DNA): TGTGCCAGCAGTGACTCGCGGGGAGGCACAGATACGCAGTATTTT.

Only one count was recorded for this clone. J is TRBJ1-2 and V is TRBV19; 8 nucleotides align to TRBD1. The germline gives CDR1 LNHDA, CDR2 SQIVND (reference sequence). With V trimmed by 4 bases and J by 1 base, 11 bases remained unmatched. The CDR3 is 17 residues long. The DNA of the CDR3 is TGTGCCAGTAGTACAACAGGGGGTGCCCAACTTAACTATGGCTACACCTTC. Residues: CASSTTGGAQLNYGYTF. Drawing the rest from reference TRBV19 and TRBJ1-2, the complete variable domain is DGGITQSPKYLFRKEGQNVTLSCEQNLNHDAMYWYRQDPGQGLRLIYYSQIVNDFQKGDIAEGYSVSREKKESFPLTVTSAQKNPTAFYLCASSTTGGAQLNYGYTFGSGTRLTVV.

In this sample, this clone turned up once. This chain joins TRBV12-3 or TRBV12-4 and TRBJ2-7; D remains ambiguous. The CDR3 spans 11 residues. Between the trimmed V and J ends, which lost 3 bases and 3 bases, there was a span of 3 bases. This CDR3 is CASSFGYEQYF. DNA for the CDR3: TGTGCCAGCAGTTTCGGCTACGAGCAGTACTTC.

The chain is built from TRBV5-4 and TRBJ1-1; D gene unclear. From germline, CDR1 is SGHNT and CDR2 YYREEE (reference sequence). V was clipped by 1 base and J by 0 bases, with 7 bases between them. This CDR3 region has 14 residues. CDR3 nucleotide sequence: TGTGCCAGCAGCTTGACGGGGATGAACACTGAAGCTTTCTTT. It yields the protein CASSLTGMNTEAFF.

The rearrangement joins TRBV5-4 to TRBJ2-3; 9 nucleotides align to TRBD2. Per germline, CDR1 SGHNT and CDR2 YYREEE (reference sequence). This CDR3 comprises 16 residues. J was trimmed by 11 bases and V by 1 base; bases with no gene match: 14. CDR3 loop: CASSLIGVGGGAQQYF. The CDR3 nucleotides read TGTGCCAGCAGCTTGATTGGAGTGGGCGGGGGGGCCCAGCAGTATTTT.

The chain combines TRBV3-1 (or the pseudogene TRBV3-2) with TRBJ2-5, with 8 bases fitting TRBD1. The CDR3 covers 16 residues. Trimming took 0 bases from V and 2 from J; bases not matched to a gene: 5. The germline CDR1 and CDR2 sequences are LGHDT and YNNKEL (reference sequence). CDR3 in amino acids: CASSQDWRQGQETQYF. The CDR3 DNA sequence: TGTGCCAGCAGCCAAGATTGGAGACAGGGGCAAGAGACCCAGTACTTC.

V usage is TRBV10-3 and J usage is TRBJ2-3; no definite D call. Germline V lookup: CDR1 ENHRY, CDR2 SYGVKD. The CDR3 is 12 amino acids. V was pared by 2 bases and J by 6 bases, with 6 bases between. The CDR3 DNA reads as TGTGCCATCAGTGAGACTAAGGATACGCAGTATTTT. It translates to CAISETKDTQYF.

The chain combines TRBV5-4 with TRBJ2-2; 11 bases agree with TRBD2. The CDR3 sequence is 16 residues long. After removal of 2 bases from V and 7 bases from J, the junction contained 7 bases not matched to a gene. Germline V gives CDR1 SGHNT, CDR2 YYREEE (reference sequence). The CDR3, as DNA: TGTGCCAGCAGCTTTCGCCTAGCGGGGGGCGGCGGGGAGCTGTTTTTT. Encoded protein: CASSFRLAGGGGELFF.